This entry lists 31 T cell receptor beta chains sequenced from one sample in a study of blood T cell repertoires in COVID-19. Libraries were prepared by immunoSEQ multiplex PCR; TCRdb keeps only in-frame clonotypes and omits some of them. Seen here are 170,000 or so clones, 90% observed once, and the top ten hold approximately 0.5%. Input material: peripheral blood. The receptors derive from a man aged 50-59 years with acute or convalescent COVID-19.

The CDR3, as DNA: TGTGCCAGTAGTATGGAAACTAGAGCGAACACTGAAGCTTTCTTT. Its translation: CASSMETRANTEAFF. J is TRBJ1-1 and V is TRBV19, with D uncertain. The CDR3 has 15 residues. Trimming removed 3 bases from V and 1 base from J, with 12 bases in between. Germline CDR1 reads LNHDA; CDR2 reads SQIVND (reference sequence).

The V call is TRBV5-6, the J call TRBJ2-2; D might be TRBD2 (6 bases). The CDR3 has 15 amino acids. Trimming stripped 4 bases from V and 3 bases from J, with 13 bases between. CDR1 and CDR2 from the germline V gene are SGHDT and YYEEEE. As DNA, the CDR3 is TGTGCCAGCAGCATATCAGGGAGGTACACCGGGGAGCTGTTTTTT. Translation: CASSISGRYTGELFF. The full variable domain, rest sourced from reference TRBV5-6 and TRBJ2-2, is DAGVTQSPTHLIKTRGQQVTLRCSPKSGHDTVSWYQQALGQGPQFIFQYYEEEERQRGNFPDRFSGHQFPNYSSELNVNALLLGDSALYLCASSISGRYTGELFFGEGSRLTVL.

The chain is built from TRBV5-4 and TRBJ2-3; TRBD2 matches 7 bases. V gave up 2 bases and J gave up 2 bases; unmatched junction bases: 5. This CDR3 region has 15 residues. From germline, CDR1 is SGHNT and CDR2 YYREEE (reference sequence). CDR3 sequence (DNA): TGTGCCAGCAGCTTATGGACTAGTTACACAGATACGCAGTATTTT. Its translation: CASSLWTSYTDTQYF.

This chain joins TRBV10-3 and TRBJ2-1, with 7 bases lining up with TRBD2. With V trimmed by 6 bases and J by 8 bases, 13 bases remained unmatched. The CDR3 has 15 residues. CDR1 is ENHRY, CDR2 SYGVKD, per germline. The CDR3 sequence is CAIRGLAVGSDEQFF. The CDR3 DNA is TGTGCCATCAGGGGGCTAGCGGTAGGTAGTGATGAGCAGTTCTTC.

This chain's CDR3 is CASSPGQGDYEQYF. As DNA, the CDR3 is TGCGCCAGCAGCCCAGGACAGGGGGACTACGAGCAGTACTTC. The V call is TRBV5-1, the J call TRBJ2-7, with 10 bases lining up with TRBD1. Trimming cost V 4 bases and J 3 bases; bases outside gene matches: 4. This CDR3 comprises 14 residues. The germline V gene encodes CDR1 SGHRS and CDR2 YFSETQ.

This chain links TRBV5-1 with TRBJ2-1; 7 bases agree with TRBD2. The CDR3 consists of 12 residues. With V trimmed by 4 bases and J by 10 bases, 5 bases remained unmatched. Germline V gives CDR1 SGHRS, CDR2 YFSETQ. The CDR3 loop is CASSQEGGEQFF. The CDR3 DNA is TGCGCCAGCAGCCAGGAGGGAGGGGAGCAGTTCTTC.

The chain couples TRBV4-2 to TRBJ1-1; D remains ambiguous. The CDR3 covers 14 residues. V gave up 2 bases and J gave up 1 base, with 8 bases separating them. Germline V lookup: CDR1 LGHNA, CDR2 YNFKEQ. The CDR3 is CASSQTGRNTEAFF. Written as DNA, the CDR3 is TGTGCCAGCAGCCAAACGGGTCGGAACACTGAAGCTTTCTTT.

The chain combines TRBV4-1 with TRBJ1-5; D unresolved. Deletions cut 2 bases from V and 3 bases from J, with 11 bases between. The CDR3 spans 15 residues. Germline values: CDR1 MGHRA, CDR2 YSYEKL. The CDR3, as DNA: TGCGCCAGCAGCCAAATCGGACGGGACAATCAGCCCCAGCATTTT. Amino acid sequence: CASSQIGRDNQPQHF.

This clone has a handful of counts. J is TRBJ1-1 and V is TRBV27, with D hard to call. V lost 0 bases to trimming and J lost 0 bases, with 11 bases between them. CDR3 length: 16 residues. Germline assignment: CDR1 MNHEY and CDR2 SMNVEV (reference sequence). CDR3 sequence: CASSLSWESLNTEAFF. DNA of the CDR3: TGTGCCAGCAGTTTATCGTGGGAGTCCCTGAACACTGAAGCTTTCTTT.

The CDR3 loop is CSGSSSTDTQYF. The CDR3 DNA reads TGCAGCGGAAGTAGCAGCACAGATACGCAGTATTTT. The J gene is TRBJ2-3, the V gene TRBV29-1; D remains unclear. The CDR3 runs to 12 residues. The V end was cut by 7 bases, the J end by 0 bases, with 8 bases between. In germline, CDR1 is SQVTM, CDR2 ANQGSEA.

The genes are TRBV24-1 and TRBJ2-1, with TRBD1 as a possible D gene (6 bases). Trimming stripped 9 bases from V and 9 bases from J, with 17 bases between. The germline V gene encodes CDR1 KGHDR and CDR2 SFDVKD. This CDR3 region has 13 residues. The CDR3 loop reads CATGAGAAGEQFF. The CDR3 DNA is TGTGCCACCGGAGCAGGGGCCGCAGGTGAGCAGTTCTTC.

The genes are TRBV7-2 and TRBJ1-2, with D perhaps TRBD1 (6 bases). The CDR3 is 14 amino acids. Per the germline V gene, CDR1 is SGHTA and CDR2 is FQGNSA. With 5 bases removed from V and 6 bases from J, the gap between germline ends came to 16 bases. As DNA, the CDR3 is TGTGCCAGCAGCCCCGGGGGGGCCCTCCATGGCTACACCTTC. Translation gives CASSPGGALHGYTF.

The gene calls are TRBV4-2 and TRBJ1-1; D is unclear. V shed 1 base and J shed 6 bases, with 12 bases lying between them. Germline V gene sequence: CDR1 LGHNA, CDR2 YNFKEQ. This CDR3 has 14 amino acids. Here the CDR3 DNA reads TGTGCCAGCAGCCAAGCTCGGGGAAACTCTGAAGCTTTCTTT. It yields the protein CASSQARGNSEAFF.

The chain combines TRBV7-2 with TRBJ2-7, with D possibly matching TRBD1 (5 bases). Per the germline V gene, CDR1 is SGHTA and CDR2 is FQGNSA. V lost 10 bases to trimming and J lost 0 bases, with 13 bases between them. The CDR3 spans 13 residues. CDR3 amino acids: CATSTAASYEQYV. In nucleotides, the CDR3 is TGTGCCACTTCGACAGCAGCCTCCTACGAGCAGTACGTC.

This rearrangement joins TRBV7-9 to TRBJ1-6, with TRBD1 matching 8 bases. There are 14 residues in the CDR3. V trimming: 5 bases; J trimming: 10 bases; junction bases outside the gene matches: 7. CDR1 and CDR2 from the germline V gene are SEHNR and FQNEAQ (reference sequence). In nucleotides, the CDR3 is TGTGCCAGCAGCCCCGGACAGGGTCGGTCACCCCTCCACTTT. Protein: CASSPGQGRSPLHF.

This rearrangement joins TRBV19 to TRBJ1-2, with TRBD1 matching 11 bases. The CDR3 is 15 residues long. V lost 5 bases, J lost 4 bases, and 6 bases stayed unmatched. Germline V lookup: CDR1 LNHDA, CDR2 SQIVND (reference sequence). DNA for the CDR3: TGTGCCAGTAGTCCCCGAGGGACAGGGGGCTATGGCTACACCTTC. This gives the protein CASSPRGTGGYGYTF.

Remarks on this clone: Germline is not matched at one junction end, which may reflect a read error. This chain uses TRBV19 with TRBJ1-2; D ambiguous. Germline CDR1 is LNHDA and CDR2 is SQIVND (reference sequence). This CDR3 spans 14 amino acids. CDR3 amino acids: CGSSNQRDNYGYTF. Here the CDR3 DNA reads TGTGGCAGTAGTAACCAGAGGGATAACTATGGCTACACCTTC.

J is TRBJ2-7 and V is TRBV11-1; TRBD2 matches at 14 bases. CDR3 size: 16 residues. The trim removed 6 bases at V and 1 base at J, leaving 5 bases unmatched. Looked up from germline, CDR1 is SGHAT and CDR2 is FQDESV (reference sequence). The CDR3 nucleotides are TGTGCCAGCAGACCCGGACTAGCGGGAGGATCCTACGAGCAGTACTTC. Translated, it gives CASRPGLAGGSYEQYF. Full variable domain (rest looked up from reference TRBV11-1 and TRBJ2-7): EAEVAQSPRYKITEKSQAVAFWCDPISGHATLYWYRQILGQGPELLVQFQDESVVDDSQLPKDRFSAERLKGVDSTLKIQPAELGDSAMYLCASRPGLAGGSYEQYFGPGTRLTVT.

V is TRBV28 and J is TRBJ2-3, with 8 bases identical to TRBD2. CDR1 is MDHEN, CDR2 SYDVKM, per germline. With 7 bases clipped from V and 0 bases from J, the junction kept 15 bases outside the gene matches. The CDR3 runs 18 residues. The CDR3 coding sequence is TGTGCCAGCACCCCCCCGGGACTACTAGCGGCTAGCACAGATACGCAGTATTTT. Translated, it gives CASTPPGLLAASTDTQYF.

The V call is TRBV24-1, the J call TRBJ2-3; TRBD2 matches at 13 bases. The ends lost 2 bases at V and 4 bases at J; junction bases unmatched: 5. The CDR3 length is 17 residues. Germline values: CDR1 KGHDR, CDR2 SFDVKD. The CDR3 loop is CATSDSRLAGGSDTQYF. The DNA of the CDR3 is TGTGCCACCAGTGATTCACGACTAGCGGGGGGATCAGATACGCAGTATTTT.

The genes are TRBV11-2 and TRBJ1-3; D might be TRBD1 (6 bases). This CDR3 contains 15 residues. Germline values: CDR1 SGHAT, CDR2 FQNNGV. V lost 5 bases and J lost 0, with 11 bases in between. CDR3 protein: CASSLTGPSGNTIYF. CDR3 nucleotides: TGTGCCAGCAGCCTGACAGGACCCTCTGGAAACACCATATATTTT.

The rearrangement joins TRBV30 to TRBJ2-6; possible D gene TRBD2, 5 bases. Per germline, CDR1 GTSNPN and CDR2 SVGIG (reference sequence). There are 14 residues in the CDR3. Trimming stripped 6 bases from V and 3 bases from J, with 12 bases between. In DNA, the CDR3 is TGTGCCTGCATAAAAGGAGGTGGGGCCAACGTCCTGACTTTC. This sequence encodes CACIKGGGANVLTF.

CDR3 protein: CASSPGTSLSFGNEQFF. CDR3 bases: TGTGCCAGCAGCCCAGGGACTTCACTCTCGTTTGGTAATGAGCAGTTCTTC. The chain combines TRBV9 with TRBJ2-1; maybe TRBD2 (6 bases). The germline gives CDR1 SGDLS, CDR2 YYNGEE. Trimming cost V 4 bases and J 7 bases, with 24 bases left between them. This CDR3 contains 17 residues. Supplemented by reference TRBV9 and TRBJ2-1, the full variable domain reads DSGVTQTPKHLITATGQRVTLRCSPRSGDLSVYWYQQSLDQGLQFLIQYYNGEERAKGNILERFSAQQFPDLHSELNLSSLELGDSALYFCASSPGTSLSFGNEQFFGPGTRLTVL.

This clone was seen only once. The chain employs TRBV29-1 and TRBJ1-1; possible D gene TRBD1, 6 bases. The CDR3 has 13 residues. Germline values: CDR1 SQVTM, CDR2 ANQGSEA. The V gene lost 6 bases and the J gene lost 3 bases, with 14 bases spanning the gap. The chain's CDR3 is CSVLRGGYTEAFF. Here the CDR3 DNA reads TGCAGCGTACTCAGGGGCGGGTACACTGAAGCTTTCTTT.

Points on this clone: At one boundary the junction diverges from the germline segment, which might be a read error. V and J are TRBV7-2 and TRBJ2-2, with D maybe TRBD2 (5 bases). The CDR3 extends over 14 amino acids. Looked up from germline, CDR1 is SGHTA and CDR2 is FQGNSA. The DNA for the CDR3 is TGTGCCAGCAGCCCAGAACTGGGCTCCGGGGAGCAGTTTTTT. Amino acid sequence: CASSPELGSGEQFF.

The rearrangement joins TRBV9 to TRBJ1-1; 8 bases match TRBD1. J lost 1 base, V lost 4 bases, and 6 bases had no gene match. The CDR3 consists of 15 residues. CDR1 is SGDLS, CDR2 YYNGEE, per germline. The CDR3 nucleotides read TGTGCCAGCAGCAAGACCGGGACAGGGAACACTGAAGCTTTCTTT. Its protein product is CASSKTGTGNTEAFF. Using reference TRBV9 and TRBJ1-1 for the parts outside the CDR3, the full variable domain is DSGVTQTPKHLITATGQRVTLRCSPRSGDLSVYWYQQSLDQGLQFLIQYYNGEERAKGNILERFSAQQFPDLHSELNLSSLELGDSALYFCASSKTGTGNTEAFFGQGTRLTVV.

The chain links TRBV10-2 to TRBJ2-1; D gene ambiguous. V was trimmed by 2 bases and J by 7 bases, leaving 6 bases between them. Germline CDR1 reads WSHSY; CDR2 reads SAAADI. The CDR3 covers 12 residues. CDR3 nucleotide sequence: TGCGCCAGCAGTGAGGGCTTAAATGAGCAGTTCTTC. As protein: CASSEGLNEQFF.

The rearrangement links TRBV19 to TRBJ2-7, with 10 bases identical to TRBD2. This CDR3 spans 15 amino acids. The trim removed 4 bases at V and 1 base at J, leaving 4 bases unmatched. CDR1 is LNHDA, CDR2 SQIVND, per germline (reference sequence). The DNA for the CDR3 is TGTGCCAGTAGTAATGGACTAGCGGTGTCCTACGAGCAGTACTTC. Translating it yields CASSNGLAVSYEQYF.

To note about this clone: The junction differs from germline at one of its ends, possibly a read error. The genes are TRBV6-5 and TRBJ2-1, with D perhaps matching TRBD2 (5 bases). CDR3 length: 13 residues. In germline, CDR1 is MNHEY, CDR2 SVGAGI. In DNA, the CDR3 is TGTGCCAGCAGTTACTCGAGGGCCTCCTTTAGGCTCTTC. Residues: CASSYSRASFRLF.

This chain links TRBV28 with TRBJ1-1; perhaps TRBD1 as D (5 bases). Germline assignment: CDR1 MDHEN and CDR2 SYDVKM. Trimming stripped 1 base from V and 1 base from J, with 10 bases between. This CDR3 spans 15 amino acids. As DNA, the CDR3 is TGTGCCAGCAGTTTATTTCAGGGCCGGAACACTGAAGCTTTCTTT. This sequence encodes CASSLFQGRNTEAFF.

The chain carries TRBV9 and TRBJ2-1, with TRBD2 matching over 9 bases. J lost 0 bases, V lost 0 bases, and 7 bases had no gene match. In germline, CDR1 is SGDLS, CDR2 YYNGEE. This CDR3 has 18 residues. DNA of the CDR3: TGTGCCAGCAGCGTAGCGGGACTAGCTTTGAGCTCCTACAATGAGCAGTTCTTC. It codes for CASSVAGLALSSYNEQFF.